What follows are 27 T cell receptor beta chains derived from one specimen sequenced in a study of cytomegalovirus exposure and HLA in healthy donors. The study ran its PCR with 60 Vbeta and 13 Jbeta primers. Repertoires were generated with immunoSEQ multiplex PCR, while TCRdb's copy carries only in-frame clones and drops some. Of some 200,000 clones in the sample, around 89% are singletons; the top ten hold roughly 0.99%. Sequencing was done on a sample of PBMCs. The receptors were sampled from a young woman in good health and CMV-seronegative.

V usage is TRBV6-1 and J usage is TRBJ2-2, with D perhaps TRBD2 (6 bases). V gave up 2 bases and J gave up 6 bases, with 10 bases separating them. CDR3 length: 14 residues. Germline V gene lookup returns CDR1 MNHNS and CDR2 SASEGT. The CDR3 bases are TGTGCCAGCAGTGAAAGGAGGGCCGCCGGGGAGCTGTTTTTT. Protein product: CASSERRAAGELFF.

V usage is TRBV18 and J usage is TRBJ1-4; TRBD1 might be the D (5 bases). CDR1 and CDR2 (germline): KGHSH, LQKENI. Trimming took 3 bases from V and 0 from J, leaving 11 bases between them. This CDR3 comprises 16 residues. The CDR3 protein is CASSPGLSATNEKLFF. The CDR3 region has the DNA TGTGCCAGCTCACCGGGACTCTCTGCAACTAATGAAAAACTGTTTTTT.

This clone occurred once. The identical CDR3 is also encoded by other nucleotide sequences in the sample. The V call is TRBV5-1, the J call TRBJ2-2; D is unresolved. The V gene lost 4 bases and the J gene lost 2 bases, with 9 bases spanning the gap. The CDR3 runs to 14 residues. Germline V gives CDR1 SGHRS, CDR2 YFSETQ. The CDR3 coding sequence is TGCGCCAGCAGCCAGACACTTAACACCGGGGAGCTGTTTTTT. It specifies CASSQTLNTGELFF.

This clone came up a few times. The genes are TRBV10-2 and TRBJ2-5; D is unclear. V lost 3 bases and J lost 0, with 5 bases in between. CDR3 length equals 13 residues. The V gene's germline CDR1 is WSHSY and CDR2 SAAADI. CDR3 bases: TGCGCCAGCAGTGATGTAGACCAAGAGACCCAGTACTTC. Translated: CASSDVDQETQYF.

J is TRBJ1-2 and V is TRBV9; TRBD1 matches 8 bases. The CDR3 has 17 amino acids. Losses at the gene ends were 3 bases for V and 4 bases for J; bases not matched to a gene: 14. Looked up from germline, CDR1 is SGDLS and CDR2 is YYNGEE. The DNA of the CDR3 is TGTGCCAGCAGCGGAAAATACGGACAGGGATCGGTCTATGGCTACACCTTC. Translated: CASSGKYGQGSVYGYTF.

The chain links TRBV18 to TRBJ2-7, with 8 bases identical to TRBD1. After removal of 6 bases from V and 2 bases from J, the junction contained 6 bases not matched to a gene. CDR3 length equals 14 residues. Germline V gene lookup returns CDR1 KGHSH and CDR2 LQKENI. The CDR3 is CASSPRQGTYEQYF. The CDR3 bases are TGTGCCAGCTCTCCGCGACAGGGGACCTACGAGCAGTACTTC. The complete variable domain, with remaining parts taken from reference TRBV18 and TRBJ2-7, reads NAGVMQNPRHLVRRRGQEARLRCSPMKGHSHVYWYRQLPEEGLKFMVYLQKENIIDESGMPKERFSAEFPKEGPSILRIQQVVRGDSAAYFCASSPRQGTYEQYFGPGTRLTVT.

The chain uses TRBV4-2 and TRBJ2-1; 11 bases match TRBD1. Germline values: CDR1 LGHNA, CDR2 YNFKEQ. The CDR3 is 16 residues long. Trimming at V came to 0 bases and at J to 3 bases, leaving 1 base not matched to a gene. The CDR3, as DNA: TGTGCCAGCAGCCAAGAGGGGACAGGGGGCTACAATGAGCAGTTCTTC. It yields the protein CASSQEGTGGYNEQFF.

This chain joins TRBV29-1 and TRBJ2-2; 7 positions agree with TRBD1. V shed 4 bases, J shed 2 bases, and the junction held 1 base outside the gene matches. Per the germline V gene, CDR1 is SQVTM and CDR2 is ANQGSEA. CDR3 length: 13 amino acids. CDR3 in DNA: TGCAGCGTTGGGGACAGTAACACCGGGGAGCTGTTTTTT. Amino acid sequence: CSVGDSNTGELFF.

The chain recombines TRBV11-3 with TRBJ2-1, with 14 bases that match TRBD2. CDR3 size: 14 residues. J was trimmed by 12 bases and V by 5 bases; bases with no gene match: 6. CDR1 is SGHNT, CDR2 YENEEA, per germline. DNA of the CDR3: TGTGCCAGCAGCGCGGGACTAGCGGGAGACGGGCAGTTCTTC. The encoded protein is CASSAGLAGDGQFF.

V and J are TRBV10-3 and TRBJ1-5, with TRBD1 identical over 8 bases. The V segment lost 0 bases and the J segment 7 bases; nucleotides outside the gene matches: 8. CDR1 and CDR2 from the germline V gene are ENHRY and SYGVKD. There are 16 residues in the CDR3. CDR3: CAISESTGEGVQPQHF. The CDR3, as DNA: TGTGCCATCAGTGAGTCGACAGGGGAAGGGGTGCAGCCCCAGCATTTT.

A single count supports this clone. CDR3 protein: CASSLAYGTEAFF. Written as DNA, the CDR3 is TGTGCCAGCAGCTTGGCCTATGGCACTGAAGCTTTCTTT. This chain uses TRBV5-4 with TRBJ1-1; D not resolved. The V and J ends lost 0 bases and 4 bases respectively, with 7 bases between them. The germline CDR1 and CDR2 sequences are SGHNT and YYREEE (reference sequence). The CDR3 runs 13 residues.

The gene calls are TRBV6-5 and TRBJ2-1, with D possibly being TRBD2 (6 bases). CDR3 length: 16 residues. Germline-derived CDR1 and CDR2 are MNHEY and SVGAGI. V lost 0 bases, J lost 3 bases, and 12 bases lay in between. The CDR3 here is CASSYSAGKLYNEQFF. The CDR3 region has the DNA TGTGCCAGCAGTTACTCGGCGGGGAAACTCTACAATGAGCAGTTCTTC.

The chain carries TRBV10-3 and TRBJ2-7; a possible D gene is TRBD2 (6 bases). Germline V gene sequence: CDR1 ENHRY, CDR2 SYGVKD. This CDR3 comprises 16 residues. V lost 10 bases, J lost 4 bases, and 26 bases lay in between. The DNA for the CDR3 is TGTGCCAGCAAACCGGAAGCCGGGACTTCTAGATACGAGCAGTACTTC. Its translation: CASKPEAGTSRYEQYF.

The genes are TRBV7-2 and TRBJ2-7; D ambiguous. The CDR3 is 10 residues long. V was shortened by 6 bases and J by 4 bases, with 4 bases between the two germline ends. CDR1 and CDR2 from the germline V gene are SGHTA and FQGNSA. CDR3 region: CASREYEQYF. In DNA form, the CDR3 reads TGTGCCAGCAGAGAGTACGAGCAGTACTTC.

V and J are TRBV25-1 and TRBJ2-1; 8 bases line up with TRBD2. From germline, CDR1 is MGHDK and CDR2 SYGVNS. With V trimmed by 2 bases and J by 10 bases, 7 bases remained unmatched. The CDR3 is made up of 14 amino acids. The CDR3 region is CASSETGGAFEQFF. The CDR3 DNA follows: TGTGCCAGCAGTGAAACGGGGGGGGCGTTCGAGCAGTTCTTC.

The rearrangement links TRBV7-8 to TRBJ2-1, with 7 bases that match TRBD2. CDR3 length equals 16 residues. Germline assignment: CDR1 SGHVS and CDR2 FQNEAQ. Trimming cost V 5 bases and J 1 base; bases outside gene matches: 8. CDR3 DNA sequence: TGTGCCAGCAGCCACGCCGGGGAGGGGTCCTACAATGAGCAGTTCTTC. This gives the protein CASSHAGEGSYNEQFF.

The chain is built from TRBV27 and TRBJ1-5; D might be TRBD1 (5 bases). The CDR3 totals 14 residues. The germline V and J ends were trimmed by 6 bases and 2 bases, with 11 bases remaining between them. Germline V gene sequence: CDR1 MNHEY, CDR2 SMNVEV (reference sequence). As DNA, the CDR3 is TGTGCCAGCAGGGTGGGGGGGGGCAATCAGCCCCAGCATTTT. This sequence encodes CASRVGGGNQPQHF.

This chain joins TRBV13 and TRBJ2-5; 8 nucleotides agree with TRBD2. Germline V CDR1 and CDR2: PRHDT, FYEKMQ (reference sequence). Trimming at V came to 5 bases and at J to 4 bases, leaving 12 bases not matched to a gene. CDR3 length equals 16 residues. CDR3 bases: TGTGCCAGCAGCCGACCCAAACTAGCGGAGGGAGAGACCCAGTACTTC. Protein product: CASSRPKLAEGETQYF. Supplemented by reference TRBV13 and TRBJ2-5, the full variable domain reads AAGVIQSPRHLIKEKRETATLKCYPIPRHDTVYWYQQGPGQDPQFLISFYEKMQSDKGSIPDRFSAQQFSDYHSELNMSSLELGDSALYFCASSRPKLAEGETQYFGPGTRLLVL.

CDR3 residues: CASSPSGTGTYEQYF. The CDR3 coding sequence is TGTGCCAGCAGTCCTTCCGGGACAGGGACCTACGAGCAGTACTTC. The chain employs TRBV27 and TRBJ2-7, with TRBD1 identical over 9 bases. Trimming removed 5 bases from V and 2 bases from J; junction bases left unmatched: 7. CDR3 length: 15 residues. Germline V CDR1 and CDR2: MNHEY, SMNVEV (reference sequence).

This chain links TRBV18 with TRBJ2-1; D gene unclear. Looked up from germline, CDR1 is KGHSH and CDR2 is LQKENI. Trimming left V 0 bases short and J 6 bases short, with 9 bases between. The CDR3 length is 14 residues. The CDR3 here is CASSPPSAVNEQFF. The CDR3 nucleotides are TGTGCCAGCTCACCACCGTCGGCGGTCAATGAGCAGTTCTTC.

The V gene is TRBV29-1, the J gene TRBJ1-2; D gene unclear. V was cut by 6 bases and J by 8 bases, with 16 bases left in between. CDR1 and CDR2 from the germline V gene are SQVTM and ANQGSEA. The CDR3 loop spans 12 amino acids. The CDR3 DNA is TGCAGCGTCCATCGGATCAAGAGGGGCTACACCTTC. It codes for CSVHRIKRGYTF.

The chain combines TRBV7-2 with TRBJ1-6; 7 nucleotides agree with TRBD1. J was trimmed by 9 bases and V by 4 bases; bases with no gene match: 6. CDR3 length: 14 residues. Germline lookup yields CDR1 SGHTA and CDR2 FQGNSA. CDR3 sequence: CASSYRGLGSPLHF. CDR3 DNA sequence: TGTGCCAGCAGCTACAGGGGTCTAGGTTCACCCCTCCACTTT.

The table lists this clone with a count of one. The chain's CDR3 is CASQGSSYEQYF. The CDR3 region has the DNA TGTGCCAGCCAAGGGAGCTCCTACGAGCAGTACTTC. The chain uses TRBV19 and TRBJ2-7; D perhaps matches TRBD2 (5 bases). There are 12 residues in the CDR3. Germline CDR1 and CDR2: LNHDA and SQIVND (reference sequence). The V end was cut by 9 bases, the J end by 0 bases, with 9 bases between.

The J gene is TRBJ1-5, the V gene TRBV30, with D uncertain. Trimming stripped 0 bases from V and 2 bases from J, with 5 bases between. The CDR3 totals 13 residues. Per germline, CDR1 GTSNPN and CDR2 SVGIG (reference sequence). The CDR3 region is CAWSVSGNQPQHF. The CDR3 DNA is TGTGCCTGGAGTGTCTCTGGCAATCAGCCCCAGCATTTT.

The chain has TRBV30 and TRBJ2-7; TRBD1 is a possible D gene (5 bases). The CDR3 extends over 13 amino acids. V dropped 2 bases and J dropped 7 bases, with 15 bases sitting between them. Germline V gene data show CDR1 as GTSNPN and CDR2 as SVGIG (reference sequence). The CDR3 DNA reads as TGTGCCTGGAGTTATCAGGGCATTAATGAGCAGTACTTC. It is translated as CAWSYQGINEQYF.

The rearrangement links TRBV2 to TRBJ1-2, with 7 bases matching TRBD1. The CDR3 length is 13 residues. Germline CDR1 and CDR2: SNHLY and FYNNEI. Losses at the gene ends were 5 bases for V and 4 bases for J; bases not matched to a gene: 4. The CDR3 nucleotides read TGTGCCAGCAGTCTGGACAGGTTCTATGGCTACACCTTC. Translation: CASSLDRFYGYTF.

This clone occurred once. V is TRBV11-2 and J is TRBJ1-2; D might be TRBD1 (6 bases). This CDR3 is 13 amino acids long. Between the trimmed V and J ends, which lost 5 bases and 5 bases, there was a span of 12 bases. Germline V lookup: CDR1 SGHAT, CDR2 FQNNGV. The CDR3 loop reads CASSIPGVYGYTF. The CDR3 nucleotides are TGTGCCAGCAGCATTCCAGGGGTTTATGGCTACACCTTC.